Following are 7 T cell receptor beta chains from one sample sequenced in a study of control samples from healthy donors and cancer patients (dated by TCRdb to about 2020). The library was built by means of the immunoSEQ multiplex PCR assay. The immuneACCESS repertoire file appears here via TCRdb, limited to in-frame rearrangements. These files lack a portion of the clones; in checked studies, under half of the deficit traces to unresolved V genes, and the cause of the others is not known. The sample records over 10,000 clones, 85% to 95% of which are singletons. About 15% of the sample is taken by the ten largest. Sequencing was done on a sample of PBMCs. The receptors here all came from a man at least 80 years old with lung cancer.

This sequence joins TRBV11-3 and TRBJ1-6, with TRBD1 matching over 7 bases. CDR1 and CDR2 (germline): SGHNT, YENEEA. The CDR3 runs to 18 residues. The trim removed 5 bases at V and 0 bases at J, leaving 10 bases unmatched. The CDR3 spells CASSLNQGGSSYNSPLHF. CDR3 nucleotides: TGTGCCAGCAGCCTTAACCAGGGGGGGAGCTCCTATAATTCACCCCTCCACTTT. The entire variable domain, with the rest obtained from reference TRBV11-3 and TRBJ1-6, is as follows: EAGVVQSPRYKIIEKKQPVAFWCNPISGHNTLYWYLQNLGQGPELLIRYENEEAVDDSQLPKDRFSAERLKGVDSTLKIQPAELGDSAVYLCASSLNQGGSSYNSPLHFGNGTRLTVT.

This chain uses TRBV9 with TRBJ1-2, with TRBD1 matching 8 bases. With V trimmed by 3 bases and J by 4 bases, 2 bases remained unmatched. CDR1 and CDR2 from the germline V gene are SGDLS and YYNGEE. This CDR3 contains 13 residues. CDR3 in DNA: TGTGCCAGCAGCGATACAGGGGGCTATGGCTACACCTTC. Translating it yields CASSDTGGYGYTF.

The chain carries TRBV7-9 and TRBJ1-5, with D unclear. Germline values: CDR1 SEHNR, CDR2 FQNEAQ (reference sequence). This CDR3 has 15 amino acids. V was trimmed by 4 bases and J by 5 bases, leaving 15 bases between them. In DNA, the CDR3 is TGTGCCAGCAGCTCCACCACCTCTGGAGATCAGCCCCAGCATTTT. As protein: CASSSTTSGDQPQHF.

On this clone itself: Other DNA sequences in the sample encode the same CDR3. The chain links TRBV9 to TRBJ1-1, with 9 nucleotides matching TRBD1. Germline loops: CDR1 SGDLS, CDR2 YYNGEE. The V and J ends lost 0 bases and 5 bases, in that order; junction bases with no gene match: 14. The CDR3 consists of 18 residues. The CDR3 is CASSVGRGAGQGGTEAFF. The CDR3 DNA is TGTGCCAGCAGCGTAGGGAGGGGAGCGGGACAGGGTGGGACTGAAGCTTTCTTT.

This clone was seen a single time. This chain joins TRBV11-1 and TRBJ2-1, with no clear D. There are 12 residues in the CDR3. Germline V gene data show CDR1 as SGHAT and CDR2 as FQDESV (reference sequence). V dropped 4 bases and J dropped 10 bases, with 11 bases sitting between them. CDR3: CASSSGQMEQFF. In nucleotides, the CDR3 is TGTGCCAGCAGCTCCGGCCAAATGGAGCAGTTCTTC.

The chain carries TRBV4-1 and TRBJ1-2, with D unclear. Trimming took off 7 bases at V and 8 bases at J, with 20 bases between the two ends. The CDR3 has 14 amino acids. CDR1 and CDR2 from the germline V gene are MGHRA and YSYEKL. CDR3 residues: CASTTGGRVEGYTF. CDR3 sequence (DNA): TGCGCCAGCACCACCGGTGGGAGGGTAGAAGGCTACACCTTC.

The V gene is TRBV5-1, the J gene TRBJ2-5; D may be TRBD2 (6 bases). The CDR3 totals 14 residues. V lost 0 bases and J lost 4, with 10 bases in between. From germline, CDR1 is SGHRS and CDR2 YFSETQ. The CDR3 nucleotides are TGCGCCAGCAGCTTGGTATCCGGGGGAGAGACCCAGTACTTC. Protein: CASSLVSGGETQYF.